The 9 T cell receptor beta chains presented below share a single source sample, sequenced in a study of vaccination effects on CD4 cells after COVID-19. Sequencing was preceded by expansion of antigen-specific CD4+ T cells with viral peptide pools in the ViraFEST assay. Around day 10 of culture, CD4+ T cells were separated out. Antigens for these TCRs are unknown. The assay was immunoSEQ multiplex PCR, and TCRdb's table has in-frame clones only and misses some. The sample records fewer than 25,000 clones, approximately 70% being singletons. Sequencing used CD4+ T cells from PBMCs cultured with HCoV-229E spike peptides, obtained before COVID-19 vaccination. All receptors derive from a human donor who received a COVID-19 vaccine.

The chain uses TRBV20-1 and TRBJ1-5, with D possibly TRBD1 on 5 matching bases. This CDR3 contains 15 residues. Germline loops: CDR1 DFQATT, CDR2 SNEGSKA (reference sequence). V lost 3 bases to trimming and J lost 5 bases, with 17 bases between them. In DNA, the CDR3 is TGCAGTGCTAGTATACCGGGGCCCGGGGATCAGCCCCAGCATTTT. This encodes CSASIPGPGDQPQHF.

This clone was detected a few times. The CDR3 loop reads CASSLEGGRSTDTQYF. CDR3 sequence (DNA): TGTGCCAGCAGCTTAGAGGGGGGGCGCAGCACAGATACGCAGTATTTT. The chain employs TRBV11-2 and TRBJ2-3; D perhaps matches TRBD2 (7 bases). V was trimmed by 0 bases and J by 0 bases, leaving 10 bases between them. Germline lookup yields CDR1 SGHAT and CDR2 FQNNGV. The CDR3 length is 16 residues.

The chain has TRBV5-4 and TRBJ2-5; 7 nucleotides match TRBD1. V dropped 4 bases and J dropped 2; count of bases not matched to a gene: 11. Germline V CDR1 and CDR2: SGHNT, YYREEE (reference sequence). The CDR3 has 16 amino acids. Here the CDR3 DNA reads TGTGCCAGCAGCACCCAGACAGGGAAGAGACAAGAGACCCAGTACTTC. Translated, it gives CASSTQTGKRQETQYF.

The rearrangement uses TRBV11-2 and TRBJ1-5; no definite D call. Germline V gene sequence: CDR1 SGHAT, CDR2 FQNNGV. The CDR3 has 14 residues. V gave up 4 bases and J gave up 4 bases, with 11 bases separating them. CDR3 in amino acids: CASSSHQTNQPQHF. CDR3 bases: TGTGCCAGCAGCTCTCACCAAACTAATCAGCCCCAGCATTTT.

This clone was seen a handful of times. The CDR3 is CASSAPSGRAYGELFF. CDR3 sequence (DNA): TGTGCCAGTAGTGCCCCTAGCGGGAGGGCTTACGGGGAGCTGTTTTTT. The V gene is TRBV19, the J gene TRBJ2-2; TRBD2 matches 12 bases. The germline CDR1 and CDR2 sequences are LNHDA and SQIVND (reference sequence). V was clipped by 5 bases and J by 7 bases; unmatched bases: 8. This CDR3 has 16 residues.

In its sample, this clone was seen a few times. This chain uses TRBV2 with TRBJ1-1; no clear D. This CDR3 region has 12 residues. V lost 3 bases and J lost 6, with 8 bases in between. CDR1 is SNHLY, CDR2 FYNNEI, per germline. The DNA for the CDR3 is TGTGCCAGCAGTGAGAGTCTCGCTGAAGCTTTCTTT. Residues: CASSESLAEAFF.

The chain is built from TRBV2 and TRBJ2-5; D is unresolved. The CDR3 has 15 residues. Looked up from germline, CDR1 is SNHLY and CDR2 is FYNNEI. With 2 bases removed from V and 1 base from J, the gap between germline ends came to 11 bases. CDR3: CASSELGLAQETQYF. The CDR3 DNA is TGTGCCAGCAGTGAACTTGGGTTGGCCCAAGAGACCCAGTACTTC. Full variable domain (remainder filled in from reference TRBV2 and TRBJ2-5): EPEVTQTPSHQVTQMGQEVILRCVPISNHLYFYWYRQILGQKVEFLVSFYNNEISEKSEIFDDQFSVERPDGSNFTLKIRSTKLEDSAMYFCASSELGLAQETQYFGPGTRLLVL.

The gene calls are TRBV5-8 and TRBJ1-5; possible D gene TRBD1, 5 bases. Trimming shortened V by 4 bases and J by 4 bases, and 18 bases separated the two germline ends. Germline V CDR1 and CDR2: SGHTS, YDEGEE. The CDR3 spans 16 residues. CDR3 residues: CASSRGTAIGNQPQHF. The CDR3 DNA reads TGTGCCAGCAGCAGAGGGACGGCTATAGGGAATCAGCCCCAGCATTTT.

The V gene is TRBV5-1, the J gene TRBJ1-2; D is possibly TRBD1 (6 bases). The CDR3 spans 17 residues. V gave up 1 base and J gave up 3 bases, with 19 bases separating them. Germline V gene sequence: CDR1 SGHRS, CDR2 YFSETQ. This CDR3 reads CASSLSARLRGYYGYTF. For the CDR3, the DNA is TGCGCCAGCAGCTTGAGTGCCCGTCTCAGGGGTTACTATGGCTACACCTTC. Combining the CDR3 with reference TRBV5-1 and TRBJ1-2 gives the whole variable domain KAGVTQTPRYLIKTRGQQVTLSCSPISGHRSVSWYQQTPGQGLQFLFEYFSETQRNKGNFPGRFSGRQFSNSRSEMNVSTLELGDSALYLCASSLSARLRGYYGYTFGSGTRLTVV.